Sequencing of this TCR beta chain was carried out in a study of cytomegalovirus exposure and HLA in healthy donors. PCR involved 60 Vbeta and 13 Jbeta primers. Methods used by the authors: The authors later counted roughly 79 million unique TCR beta chains, some 11 million of them shared. Only in-frame clones appear in the TCRdb table, and some are missing; sequencing was by immunoSEQ multiplex PCR. The V and J calls and clone size are taken from that table; D and trimming were inferred from the DNA. The repertoire holds some 150,000 clones, with approximately 76% as singletons. Per germline, CDR1 MGHRA and CDR2 YSYEKL. CDR3 size: 16 residues. V lost 0 bases to trimming and J lost 3 bases, with 14 bases between them. This clone was observed once. Its antigen is undetermined. Findings and caveats of the study: In a later analysis, HLA-associated TCR beta chains were more clonally expanded than equally common others.

The V call is TRBV4-1, the J call TRBJ2-5; no firm D call. The sample taken for sequencing was PBMCs. This TCR was sampled from a man aged 55-75 years in good health and CMV-seronegative. This CDR3 reads CASSQEVWQEKETQYF. The CDR3 DNA follows: TGCGCCAGCAGCCAAGAAGTGTGGCAAGAAAAAGAGACCCAGTACTTC.